This T cell receptor beta chain was identified during a study of identical twins. This clonotype was picked up a small number of times. The antigen is undetermined. Each CDR3 protein is one row after TCRdb ran MiXCR on the 5' RACE reads. The table lists about 720,000 distinct CDR3 sequences, around a sixth of them singletons. Whole-study results and caveats: Cross-sectional statistical analysis was relied on for the conclusions, without the same donors being followed.

Germline assignment: CDR1 SQVTM and CDR2 ANQGSEA. V shed 3 bases and J 5 bases; nucleotides not matched to a gene: 5. The CDR3 is made up of 14 amino acids. These data also formed part of another study, on T cells expressing NK-cell markers.

The sequence came from a woman between 18 and 29 years old in good health. Sample: PBMCs. The J gene is TRBJ2-2, the V gene TRBV29-1; 8 bases are a match to TRBD1. CDR3: CSVDRGRNTGELFF. CDR3 DNA: TGCAGCGTTGACAGGGGGCGAAATACCGGGGAGCTGTTTTTT.